This T cell receptor beta chain was identified in a study of blood T cells in healthy people across ages. This clonotype was seen at least ten times. Through a sample-barcoded 5' primer and a J-beta primer mix, a second PCR was run for roughly 7 to 11 cycles. From the 5' RACE reads, TCRdb called clonotypes with MiXCR, one entry per CDR3 protein. Of approximately 770,000 distinct CDR3 sequences listed, 58% are singletons. Sequenced material: blood. This sequence was found in a man aged 25-45 years in good health.

CDR3 nucleotides: TGCGCCAGCAGTACCCAGATGCCCTACGAGCAGTACTTC. Encoded protein: CASSTQMPYEQYF. The chain combines TRBV5-1 with TRBJ2-7; D not resolved. Germline CDR1 SGHRS, CDR2 YFSETQ. V gave up 5 bases and J gave up 2 bases, with 11 bases separating them. CDR3 length: 13 amino acids.